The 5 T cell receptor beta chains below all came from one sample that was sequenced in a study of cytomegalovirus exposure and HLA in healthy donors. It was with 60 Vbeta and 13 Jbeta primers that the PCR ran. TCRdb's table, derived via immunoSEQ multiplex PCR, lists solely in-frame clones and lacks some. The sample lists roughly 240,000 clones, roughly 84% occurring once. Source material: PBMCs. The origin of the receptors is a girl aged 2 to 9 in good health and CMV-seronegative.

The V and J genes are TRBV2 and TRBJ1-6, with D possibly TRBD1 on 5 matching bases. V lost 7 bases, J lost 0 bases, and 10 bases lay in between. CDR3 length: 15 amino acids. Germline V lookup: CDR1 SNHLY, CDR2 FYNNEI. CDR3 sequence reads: CASTGDSSYNSPLHF. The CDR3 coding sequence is TGTGCCAGCACGGGCGACAGCTCCTATAATTCACCCCTCCACTTT. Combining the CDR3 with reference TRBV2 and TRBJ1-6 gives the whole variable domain EPEVTQTPSHQVTQMGQEVILRCVPISNHLYFYWYRQILGQKVEFLVSFYNNEISEKSEIFDDQFSVERPDGSNFTLKIRSTKLEDSAMYFCASTGDSSYNSPLHFGNGTRLTVT.

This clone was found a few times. The CDR3 spells CSVEGQGNREQYF. DNA of the CDR3: TGCAGCGTTGAGGGACAGGGGAATCGAGAGCAGTACTTC. V gene TRBV29-1 combines with J gene TRBJ2-7; TRBD1 matches 10 bases. Per germline, CDR1 SQVTM and CDR2 ANQGSEA. The CDR3 runs to 13 residues. V dropped 3 bases and J dropped 7; count of bases not matched to a gene: 6.

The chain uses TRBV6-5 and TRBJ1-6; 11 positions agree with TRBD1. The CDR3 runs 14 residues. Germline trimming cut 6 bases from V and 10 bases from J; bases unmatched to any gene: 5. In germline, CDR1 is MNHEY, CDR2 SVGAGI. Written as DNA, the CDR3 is TGTGCCAGCAGCCGAGGGACAGGGGGATCACCCCTCCACTTT. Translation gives CASSRGTGGSPLHF.

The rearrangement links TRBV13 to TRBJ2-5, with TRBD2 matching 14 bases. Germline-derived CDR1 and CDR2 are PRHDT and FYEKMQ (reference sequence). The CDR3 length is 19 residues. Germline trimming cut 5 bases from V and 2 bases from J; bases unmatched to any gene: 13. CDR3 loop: CASSRTGLAGGLRQETQYF. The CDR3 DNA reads TGTGCCAGCAGCCGTACCGGACTAGCGGGAGGATTAAGGCAAGAGACCCAGTACTTC.

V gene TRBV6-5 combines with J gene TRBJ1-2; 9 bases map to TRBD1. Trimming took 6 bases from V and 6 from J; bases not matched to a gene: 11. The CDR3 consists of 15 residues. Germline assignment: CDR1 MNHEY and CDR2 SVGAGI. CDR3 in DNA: TGTGCCAGCAGACCGGACCTAGGACAGGGGCATGGCTACACCTTC. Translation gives CASRPDLGQGHGYTF.